This T cell receptor beta chain was profiled in a study of CD8 T cells in ankylosing spondylitis. Turning to this clonotype: The antigen is undetermined.

It was by quantitative 5'-RACE with molecular barcodes that TCR beta libraries were made. TCRdb re-called the 5' RACE reads with MiXCR, one entry per CDR3 protein. Of almost 250,000 distinct CDR3 sequences listed, approximately 30% are singletons. Study-wide points: Disease-linked clones displayed a CD8+ phenotype and appeared relatively rarely in peripheral blood. Characteristic, it appeared, of ankylosing spondylitis blood was a TCR beta motif of roughly 8 highly homologous variants. Several of the motif variants were reported before in synovial fluid and blood from reactive arthritis.

Germline CDR1 is SGDLS and CDR2 is YYNGEE. The V end was cut by 0 bases, the J end by 4 bases, with 8 bases between. This CDR3 is built from 13 residues. This chain connects TRBV9 to TRBJ2-7; D is unresolved. The sample comprised blood, either unsorted or a sorted T cell fraction (not recorded which). This TCR derives from a male donor with ankylosing spondylitis or in good health (not recorded which). In DNA form, the CDR3 reads TGTGCCAGCAGCGTAGCCCCAACATACGAGCAGTACTTC. Translating it yields CASSVAPTYEQYF.